The T cell receptor (beta chain) under discussion was sequenced for a study of regulatory T cells in long-lasting Graves disease. Study-wide results and limits: The study found TRBV28, TRBJ1-2 and TRBJ2-5 favored in persistent disease.

Concerning this clonotype: Its antigen is currently unknown.

The ends were cut back, 3 bases at V and 3 bases at J, with 15 bases in the middle. Looked up from germline, CDR1 is DFQATT and CDR2 is SNEGSKA (reference sequence). The CDR3 totals 15 residues. Time point specified: newly diagnosed GD, antithyroid drugs for less than 3 months. PBMC-extracted RNA yielded the TCR library. Building of the TCR beta libraries involved iRepertoire HTBI primers and Arm-PCR of CDR3 regions. TCRdb processed the multiplex PCR reads anew with MiXCR; each CDR3 protein has one entry. The sample lists fewer than 550,000 distinct CDR3 sequences, about 16% occurring once. In addition, the sample was reused for a study of T cells in Graves' hyperthyroidism and ophthalmopathy.

This chain connects TRBV20-1 to TRBJ1-3, with D tentatively TRBD1 (6 bases). This clonotype originated in a woman aged 40-60 years with Graves disease. The sample consisted of peripheral blood mononuclear cells (PBMCs), taken at new diagnosis, from a patient treated with antithyroid drugs. The CDR3 DNA follows: TGCAGTGCTAGTTTCCTGGGGGCGCTTGGAAACACCATATATTTT. This codes for CSASFLGALGNTIYF.